What follows are 27 T cell receptor beta chains derived from one specimen sequenced in a study of shared T cell receptors in the human thymus. Measured with immunoSEQ multiplex PCR; TCRdb has only the in-frame clones, and not every one. The data hold 540,000 or so clones, with approximately 78% observed a single time. This sample also belongs to another study, concerning human thymus T cells.

What was sequenced was thymocytes. The source of these receptors is a boy less than two years old with a congenital heart defect.

The gene calls are TRBV7-2 and TRBJ2-5, with 12 bases matching TRBD2. With V trimmed by 6 bases and J by 4 bases, 12 bases remained unmatched. CDR1 and CDR2 from the germline V gene are SGHTA and FQGNSA. The CDR3 sequence is 17 residues long. DNA of the CDR3: TGTGCCAGCAGTGTGACTAGCGGGAGTTTACACCGAGAGACCCAGTACTTC. Amino acids: CASSVTSGSLHRETQYF.

This chain uses TRBV15 with TRBJ2-7; D possibly corresponds to TRBD1 (5 bases). Germline V gene lookup returns CDR1 LNHNV and CDR2 YYDKDF (reference sequence). Deletions cut 0 bases from V and 6 bases from J, with 9 bases between. CDR3 length: 13 amino acids. In nucleotides, the CDR3 is TGTGCCACCAGCAGAGATGCAGGGTGCGAGCAGTACTTC. Translated: CATSRDAGCEQYF.

This CDR3 reads CASTGDSGIAQYF. The CDR3 DNA follows: TGTGCCAGCACGGGGGATAGCGGGATTGCGCAGTATTTT. The chain joins TRBV6-5 to TRBJ2-3, with 8 positions matching TRBD2. This CDR3 region has 13 residues. V was pared by 7 bases and J by 10 bases, with 10 bases of the junction left unmatched. The germline gives CDR1 MNHEY, CDR2 SVGAGI.

The rearrangement joins TRBV14 to TRBJ2-5; 14 bases map to TRBD2. The tail of the sequence fits TRBJ2-7 better, so the J call may be wrong. The CDR3 is 18 amino acids. Germline CDR1 SGHDN, CDR2 FVKESK. CDR3 DNA sequence: TGTGCCAGCAGCCAGACTAGCGGGAGGGCCCCTAGCTCCTACGAGCAGTACTTC. Its protein is CASSQTSGRAPSSYEQYF.

V gene TRBV28 combines with J gene TRBJ2-1; a possible D gene is TRBD1 (6 bases). The V end was cut by 6 bases, the J end by 0 bases, with 12 bases between. Germline V CDR1 and CDR2: MDHEN, SYDVKM. The CDR3 sequence is 15 residues long. CDR3 nucleotide sequence: TGTGCCAGCAGAGAGGAGGACAGCTCCTACAATGAGCAGTTCTTC. Protein sequence: CASREEDSSYNEQFF.

This clone has only a few counts. The J gene is TRBJ2-1, the V gene TRBV4-3; 9 nucleotides agree with TRBD2. With 0 bases clipped from V and 1 base from J, the junction kept 13 bases outside the gene matches. The CDR3 is made up of 20 amino acids. CDR1 is LGHNA, CDR2 YSLEER, per germline. Here the CDR3 reads CASSQDRVAGEGTSYNEQFF. The CDR3 nucleotides are TGCGCCAGCAGCCAAGATAGGGTAGCGGGAGAAGGGACTTCCTACAATGAGCAGTTCTTC.

The chain has TRBV7-2 and TRBJ1-3; D is ambiguous. Germline CDR1 reads SGHTA; CDR2 reads FQGNSA. CDR3 length: 18 amino acids. Trimming took 1 base from V and 0 from J, leaving 16 bases between them. The CDR3 sequence: CASSLVPAGASSGNTIYF. DNA of the CDR3: TGTGCCAGCAGCTTAGTCCCGGCAGGCGCCTCCTCTGGAAACACCATATATTTT.

This clone has only a few counts. The V call is TRBV30, the J call TRBJ2-1; 9 nucleotides agree with TRBD2. J gave up 5 bases and V 0 bases, and 14 bases lay outside the gene matches. The length of the CDR3 is 18 residues. Germline V gene data show CDR1 as GTSNPN and CDR2 as SVGIG (reference sequence). CDR3 nucleotides: TGTGCCTGGAGTGTACCGAGGCGGGAGGGGTCGGAGGACAATGAGCAGTTCTTC. Amino acid sequence: CAWSVPRREGSEDNEQFF.

V gene TRBV29-1 combines with J gene TRBJ2-1, with 14 bases matching TRBD2. From germline, CDR1 is SQVTM and CDR2 ANQGSEA. The CDR3 extends over 16 amino acids. The J segment lost 8 bases and the V segment lost 7 bases, leaving 13 bases of the junction unmatched. The CDR3 DNA is TGCAGCGCCGATGCGCGACTAGCGGGAGGGGTCCATGAGCAGTTCTTC. It codes for CSADARLAGGVHEQFF.

This chain uses TRBV14 with TRBJ1-2; the D gene is possibly TRBD1 (5 bases). The V gene lost 1 base and the J gene lost 2 bases, with 11 bases spanning the gap. This CDR3 has 15 residues. From germline, CDR1 is SGHDN and CDR2 FVKESK. Here the CDR3 reads CASSQARTPNYGYTF. CDR3 DNA: TGTGCCAGCAGCCAAGCTCGGACACCCAACTATGGCTACACCTTC.

The rearrangement uses TRBV5-1 and TRBJ1-1; the D is unclear. The germline V gene encodes CDR1 SGHRS and CDR2 YFSETQ. V lost 3 bases and J lost 5, with 14 bases in between. The CDR3 runs 14 residues. CDR3 sequence: CASSYNLGGTEAFF. Here the CDR3 DNA reads TGCGCCAGCAGCTACAACCTGGGCGGGACTGAAGCTTTCTTT.

This chain uses TRBV28 with TRBJ2-3, with 7 bases that match TRBD2. After removal of 8 bases from V and 7 bases from J, the junction contained 6 bases not matched to a gene. Looked up from germline, CDR1 is MDHEN and CDR2 is SYDVKM. The CDR3 has 12 amino acids. The CDR3 DNA follows: TGTGCCAGCTGGCGGGAGCTAAATACGCAGTATTTT. Encoded protein: CASWRELNTQYF.

This clone was found once. The chain's CDR3 is CASSYRDTNQPQHF. In DNA, the CDR3 is TGTGCCAGCAGTTACCGGGACACGAATCAGCCCCAGCATTTT. The chain combines TRBV6-5 with TRBJ1-5, with a weak D call TRBD1 (6 bases). V lost 2 bases and J lost 4, with 9 bases in between. Looked up from germline, CDR1 is MNHEY and CDR2 is SVGAGI. The CDR3 is 14 amino acids.

This clone was counted once. The chain links TRBV5-5 to TRBJ2-7; a weak D match, TRBD2 (7 bases). Germline V gives CDR1 SGHKS, CDR2 YYEKEE (reference sequence). This CDR3 region has 18 residues. Trimming removed 4 bases at V and 0 bases at J, with 23 bases between. The CDR3 region is CASSPGGGQPGVSYEQYF. CDR3 nucleotide sequence: TGTGCCAGCAGCCCGGGGGGCGGACAGCCCGGGGTCTCCTACGAGCAGTACTTC. Supplemented by reference TRBV5-5 and TRBJ2-7, the full variable domain reads DAGVTQSPTHLIKTRGQQVTLRCSPISGHKSVSWYQQVLGQGPQFIFQYYEKEERGRGNFPDRFSARQFPNYSSELNVNALLLGDSALYLCASSPGGGQPGVSYEQYFGPGTRLTVT.

This clone has just one count. This chain links TRBV27 with TRBJ2-1, with D perhaps TRBD2 (6 bases). The CDR3 spans 14 residues. Trimming removed 1 base at V and 9 bases at J, with 13 bases between. CDR1 and CDR2 from the germline V gene are MNHEY and SMNVEV (reference sequence). This chain's CDR3 is CASSLFRGKCEQFF. The CDR3 nucleotides read TGTGCCAGCAGTTTATTTCGCGGGAAGTGTGAGCAGTTCTTC.

A single count supports this clone. The V and J genes are TRBV7-2 and TRBJ1-4; TRBD1 might be the D (5 bases). CDR3 length: 13 residues. CDR1 and CDR2 (germline): SGHTA, FQGNSA. V lost 4 bases and J lost 5, with 8 bases in between. For the CDR3, the DNA is TGTGCCAGCAGCTGGCGACAGAATGAAAAACTGTTTTTT. It codes for CASSWRQNEKLFF.

The J gene is TRBJ1-1, the V gene TRBV5-1, with 10 bases identical to TRBD1. The germline CDR1 and CDR2 sequences are SGHRS and YFSETQ. Trimming removed 5 bases from V and 4 bases from J; junction bases left unmatched: 5. The CDR3 spans 14 residues. DNA for the CDR3: TGCGCCAGCAGGGGGACAGGGGACCCCACTGAAGCTTTCTTT. Translated, it gives CASRGTGDPTEAFF.

This sequence joins TRBV9 and TRBJ2-1; 8 nucleotides align to TRBD1. V shed 3 bases, J shed 0 bases, and the junction held 17 bases outside the gene matches. This CDR3 is built from 20 residues. Germline V gene lookup returns CDR1 SGDLS and CDR2 YYNGEE. The CDR3 region has the DNA TGTGCCAGCAGCGACGCCCCCGGGACAGGATATTCAAGCTCCTACAATGAGCAGTTCTTC. This gives the protein CASSDAPGTGYSSSYNEQFF.

There are a few counts of this clone. The chain's CDR3 is CASSDPPGQGAGANVLTF. CDR3 nucleotide sequence: TGTGCCAGCAGTGACCCTCCGGGACAGGGGGCTGGGGCCAACGTCCTGACTTTC. The chain employs TRBV6-1 and TRBJ2-6, with 11 bases lining up with TRBD1. With V trimmed by 3 bases and J by 2 bases, 6 bases remained unmatched. Germline values: CDR1 MNHNS, CDR2 SASEGT. The CDR3 totals 18 residues.

The rearrangement uses TRBV18 and TRBJ2-1; 7 positions agree with TRBD1. Per germline, CDR1 KGHSH and CDR2 LQKENI. Trimming removed 2 bases from V and 3 bases from J; junction bases left unmatched: 7. The CDR3 length is 16 residues. As DNA, the CDR3 is TGTGCCAGCTCACCAAAGACAGGGAAGGGCTACAATGAGCAGTTCTTC. It yields the protein CASSPKTGKGYNEQFF.

On this clone: The sample carries other DNA sequences with the same CDR3. This chain connects TRBV12-5 to TRBJ1-5, with D unclear. This CDR3 is built from 11 residues. Germline CDR1 LGHNT, CDR2 FRNRAP. Trimming stripped 5 bases from V and 6 bases from J, with 5 bases between. In DNA, the CDR3 is TGTGCTAGTGGTCCGAGTCAGCCCCAGCATTTT. As protein: CASGPSQPQHF.

This chain joins TRBV4-2 and TRBJ2-5; 8 bases match TRBD2. Germline CDR1 reads LGHNA; CDR2 reads YNFKEQ. The CDR3 consists of 16 residues. Trimming took 0 bases from V and 6 from J; bases not matched to a gene: 9. The CDR3 sequence is CASSQEPRGGGKTQYF. The DNA for the CDR3 is TGTGCCAGCAGCCAAGAACCCCGGGGGGGTGGAAAGACCCAGTACTTC.

The chain combines TRBV13 with TRBJ2-3; D is ambiguous. Germline V gives CDR1 PRHDT, CDR2 FYEKMQ (reference sequence). With 5 bases removed from V and 6 bases from J, the gap between germline ends came to 18 bases. The CDR3 has 15 residues. The CDR3 is CASSHETSPSDTQYF. The CDR3, as DNA: TGTGCCAGCAGCCATGAGACATCCCCTTCGGATACGCAGTATTTT.

V and J are TRBV30 and TRBJ2-2; TRBD2 matches at 16 bases. Germline CDR1 GTSNPN, CDR2 SVGIG (reference sequence). V was pared by 0 bases and J by 3 bases, with 4 bases of the junction left unmatched. The CDR3 is 18 residues long. DNA for the CDR3: TGTGCCTGGAGTGTACGGGGACTAGCGGGAGGGGACACCGGGGAGCTGTTTTTT. Translated: CAWSVRGLAGGDTGELFF.

The chain carries TRBV7-9 and TRBJ1-2; D unresolved. Trimming removed 1 base at V and 4 bases at J, with 13 bases between. This CDR3 comprises 15 residues. The V gene's germline CDR1 is SEHNR and CDR2 FQNEAQ (reference sequence). CDR3 DNA: TGTGCCAGCAGCTTAGGTGTTCCAGATCGCTATGGCTACACCTTC. This gives the protein CASSLGVPDRYGYTF.

This clone was seen only a few times. This rearrangement joins TRBV7-2 to TRBJ2-5; 8 bases map to TRBD2. With the DNA end fitting TRBJ2-7 better, the J assignment may be wrong. CDR1 and CDR2 from the germline V gene are SGHTA and FQGNSA. CDR3 length equals 16 residues. CDR3 DNA sequence: TGTGCCAGCAGCTTATACGGCGGGAGGAGCTCCTACGAGCAGTACTTC. It encodes CASSLYGGRSSYEQYF.

The chain uses TRBV5-6 and TRBJ1-1, with D uncertain. Germline V gene sequence: CDR1 SGHDT, CDR2 YYEEEE. CDR3 size: 15 residues. The V end lost 4 bases, the J end lost 0 bases, and 13 bases lay between the germline ends. Here the CDR3 reads CASSPVGLVNTEAFF. The CDR3 DNA reads TGTGCCAGCAGCCCTGTGGGCTTGGTGAACACTGAAGCTTTCTTT.